The 24 T cell receptor beta chains given below trace back to one sample, sequenced in a study of blood T cells in healthy people across ages. A second PCR, run for roughly 6 to 11 cycles, used a sample-barcoded 5' primer plus a J-beta primer mix. TCRdb redid the calling of the 5' RACE reads with MiXCR, one entry per CDR3 protein. The sample has about 900,000 distinct CDR3 sequences; roughly 43% are singletons. The sequenced sample consisted of blood. These receptor sequences come from a man younger than 40 in good health.

The V and J genes are TRBV2 and TRBJ2-6; D not certain. The CDR3 sequence is 15 residues long. CDR1 and CDR2 (germline): SNHLY, FYNNEI. V was pared by 1 base and J by 0 bases, with 4 bases between. For the CDR3, the DNA is TGTGCCAGCAGTGAAGATCTCTCTGGGGCCAACGTCCTGACTTTC. Amino acids: CASSEDLSGANVLTF.

This clonotype has just a few counts. This chain links TRBV20-1 with TRBJ2-7; D is perhaps TRBD1 or TRBD2 (6 bases each). Germline-derived CDR1 and CDR2 are DFQATT and SNEGSKA (reference sequence). CDR3 size: 14 residues. V gave up 5 bases and J gave up 0 bases, with 14 bases separating them. DNA for the CDR3: TGCAGTGCTGGGGGGACAAGTCCCTCCTACGAGCAGTACTTC. It yields the protein CSAGGTSPSYEQYF.

The J gene is TRBJ1-1, the V gene TRBV6-5; D is undetermined. Between the trimmed V and J ends, which lost 1 base and 1 base, there was a span of 10 bases. The CDR3 totals 15 residues. The germline V gene has CDR1 MNHEY and CDR2 SVGAGI. The CDR3: CASSYYSRGNTEAFF. The CDR3 region has the DNA TGTGCCAGCAGTTACTATAGCCGAGGGAACACTGAAGCTTTCTTT.

V usage is TRBV5-1 and J usage is TRBJ2-5, with 7 bases aligning to TRBD2. CDR3 length: 14 amino acids. With 6 bases clipped from V and 2 bases from J, the junction kept 7 bases outside the gene matches. Germline V gives CDR1 SGHRS, CDR2 YFSETQ. CDR3 coding DNA: TGCGCCAGCACCTCTGGGCGGGGGCAAGAGACCCAGTACTTC. As protein: CASTSGRGQETQYF. The full variable domain, its missing parts supplied by reference TRBV5-1 and TRBJ2-5, is KAGVTQTPRYLIKTRGQQVTLSCSPISGHRSVSWYQQTPGQGLQFLFEYFSETQRNKGNFPGRFSGRQFSNSRSEMNVSTLELGDSALYLCASTSGRGQETQYFGPGTRLLVL.

This chain connects TRBV6-2 or TRBV6-3 to TRBJ2-1; 15 bases align to TRBD2. This CDR3 contains 18 residues. Germline V CDR1 and CDR2: MNHEY, SVGEGT. V lost 6 bases and J lost 1; bases outside the gene matches: 7. The CDR3 region is CASSPGLAGGISYNEQFF. The DNA for the CDR3 is TGTGCCAGCAGCCCCGGACTAGCGGGGGGGATTTCCTACAATGAGCAGTTCTTC.

This clonotype was counted between two and nine times. The chain links TRBV4-3 to TRBJ1-5; D uncertain. Germline CDR1 LGHNA, CDR2 YSLEER. Deletions cut 0 bases from V and 6 bases from J, with 6 bases between. The CDR3 is made up of 13 amino acids. This CDR3 reads CASSQEDGQPQHF. The CDR3 bases are TGCGCCAGCAGCCAAGAAGATGGTCAGCCCCAGCATTTT.

This clonotype came up a few times. The gene calls are TRBV7-2 and TRBJ2-3; D unclear. CDR3 length equals 11 residues. Germline V gene lookup returns CDR1 SGHTA and CDR2 FQGNSA. The ends were cut back, 1 base at V and 12 bases at J, with 8 bases in the middle. CDR3 coding DNA: TGTGCCAGCAGCTTAGGACTCCCCCAGTATTTT. Its translation: CASSLGLPQYF.

The chain employs TRBV20-1 and TRBJ2-1; D is undetermined. This CDR3 has 17 amino acids. Germline CDR1 DFQATT, CDR2 SNEGSKA (reference sequence). Trimming pared 1 base from V and 1 base from J, leaving 17 bases between. The CDR3 reads CSARGDGVSRSYNEQFF. In DNA, the CDR3 is TGCAGTGCTAGAGGGGATGGTGTTAGCCGGTCCTACAATGAGCAGTTCTTC.

The CDR3 protein is CASSSDRTATNEKLFF. The CDR3 bases are TGTGCCAGCAGTTCGGACAGGACTGCAACTAATGAAAAACTGTTTTTT. The rearrangement joins TRBV12-3 or TRBV12-4 to TRBJ1-4, with 7 bases aligning to TRBD1. V shed 4 bases and J 0 bases; nucleotides not matched to a gene: 5. CDR3 length: 16 residues.

The table lists this clonotype with a few counts. This chain uses TRBV3-1 with TRBJ2-1, with 10 bases identical to TRBD1. The germline gives CDR1 LGHDT, CDR2 YNNKEL (reference sequence). The CDR3 contains 15 residues. Trimming cost V 2 bases and J 7 bases; bases outside gene matches: 5. The CDR3 is CASSQPGQGSNEQFF. In DNA, the CDR3 is TGTGCCAGCAGCCAACCGGGACAGGGGTCAAATGAGCAGTTCTTC.

The chain links TRBV4-2 to TRBJ2-1, with D perhaps being TRBD1 or TRBD2 (5 bases each). This CDR3 has 15 amino acids. Germline V gene data show CDR1 as LGHNA and CDR2 as YNFKEQ. V was pared by 0 bases and J by 5 bases, with 11 bases between. For the CDR3, the DNA is TGTGCCAGCAGCCAAGATCAACTAGGGGACAATGAGCAGTTCTTC. This encodes CASSQDQLGDNEQFF.

The chain employs TRBV27 and TRBJ2-5; 9 bases map to TRBD1. The J call may be mistaken, given a closer DNA end match to TRBJ2-7. The CDR3 is 14 amino acids. Per germline, CDR1 MNHEY and CDR2 SMNVEV (reference sequence). The CDR3 DNA follows: TGTGCCAGCAGCCGGGACAGGGATAAATACGAGCAGTACTTC. This gives the protein CASSRDRDKYEQYF.

This clonotype was detected only a few times. The chain uses TRBV20-1 and TRBJ2-3, with D possibly matching TRBD2 (5 bases). The V gene's germline CDR1 is DFQATT and CDR2 SNEGSKA (reference sequence). This CDR3 is 17 amino acids long. Trimming removed 5 bases at V and 2 bases at J, with 23 bases between. CDR3 nucleotide sequence: TGCAGTGCTTGGACCGGCAGTGGGCTAGCATACACAGATACGCAGTATTTT. Translated: CSAWTGSGLAYTDTQYF.

This rearrangement joins TRBV7-2 to TRBJ2-1; tentative D call: TRBD2 (7 bases). The CDR3 is made up of 17 amino acids. Germline V gene sequence: CDR1 SGHTA, CDR2 FQGNSA. Trimming took 5 bases from V and 0 from J, leaving 17 bases between them. DNA for the CDR3: TGTGCCAGCAGCAGAGGTGTGGGGGGGGCCTCCTACAATGAGCAGTTCTTC. Translated: CASSRGVGGASYNEQFF.

This clonotype came up a few times. The rearrangement joins TRBV10-3 to TRBJ2-5; 8 positions agree with TRBD1. This CDR3 has 17 amino acids. The germline gives CDR1 ENHRY, CDR2 SYGVKD. Germline trimming cut 1 base from V and 2 bases from J; bases unmatched to any gene: 9. The DNA for the CDR3 is TGTGCCATCAGTGAGTTCTCCGGGACAGGCCGTCAAGAGACCCAGTACTTC. Protein: CAISEFSGTGRQETQYF.

With regard to this clonotype: A much larger clonotype is one base distant, so this may be a read error. The chain is built from TRBV4-2 and TRBJ2-5, with TRBD2 as a possible D gene (5 bases). CDR1 is LGHNA and CDR2 is YNFKEQ in the germline V gene. The CDR3 is 15 amino acids. V dropped 1 base and J dropped 1 base, with 10 bases sitting between them. CDR3 coding DNA: TGTGCCAGCAGCCAAGGAAGGAGCGGCCAAGAGACCCAGTACTTC. This translates into CASSQGRSGQETQYF.

With respect to this clonotype: At one end the junction does not follow the germline gene, possibly because of a read error. The V and J genes are TRBV20-1 and TRBJ2-1; weak D call: TRBD2 (5 bases). The CDR3 totals 15 residues. Looked up from germline, CDR1 is DFQATT and CDR2 is SNEGSKA (reference sequence). CDR3 sequence: CSVRVSTTRYNEQFF. The CDR3 nucleotides read TGCAGTGTTAGAGTCTCGACTACCAGATACAATGAGCAGTTCTTC.

This clonotype was detected only a few times. The chain is built from TRBV4-1 and TRBJ1-6; D possibly corresponds to TRBD1 (5 bases). Germline V gene lookup returns CDR1 MGHRA and CDR2 YSYEKL. V dropped 1 base and J dropped 10 bases, with 11 bases sitting between them. The CDR3 totals 14 residues. The CDR3 sequence: CASSQGSGLSPLHF. CDR3 bases: TGCGCCAGCAGCCAAGGATCGGGGCTCTCACCCCTCCACTTT.

This clonotype turned up a few times. The chain couples TRBV6-6 to TRBJ1-1, with unresolved D. V was clipped by 5 bases and J by 1 base, with 8 bases between them. CDR1 is MNHNY, CDR2 SVGAGI, per germline (reference sequence). This CDR3 region has 13 residues. CDR3 amino acids: CASSRVGNTEAFF. As DNA, the CDR3 is TGTGCCAGCAGTCGCGTTGGGAACACTGAAGCTTTCTTT.

This clonotype was counted only a few times. V and J are TRBV6-5 and TRBJ2-1, with 10 nucleotides matching TRBD1. The V and J ends lost 5 bases and 3 bases, in that order; junction bases with no gene match: 7. The CDR3 consists of 16 residues. Germline V gene lookup returns CDR1 MNHEY and CDR2 SVGAGI. CDR3 sequence reads: CASSPRQGASYNEQFF. CDR3 DNA: TGTGCCAGCAGTCCACGACAGGGGGCAAGCTACAATGAGCAGTTCTTC.

This clonotype was detected many times. The chain's CDR3 is CASSQVAGGLQETQYF. DNA of the CDR3: TGTGCCAGCAGCCAAGTTGCGGGGGGCCTCCAAGAGACCCAGTACTTC. V is TRBV4-2 and J is TRBJ2-5; 8 bases align to TRBD2. The V gene's germline CDR1 is LGHNA and CDR2 YNFKEQ. V lost 1 base, J lost 1 base, and 5 bases stayed unmatched. This CDR3 spans 16 amino acids.

As to this clonotype: The germline gene is not matched at one end of the junction; a read error may be the cause. The chain employs TRBV30 and TRBJ2-4, with D unclear. CDR1 is GTSNPN, CDR2 SVGIG, per germline (reference sequence). The CDR3 length is 11 residues. CDR3 bases: TGTGCCTGGAGTGCCAGAAACATTCAGTACTTC. This sequence encodes CAWSARNIQYF.

The CDR3, as DNA: TGCGCCAGCAGCCAAGTCGGGCAGGGGGACGCTGAAGCTTTCTTT. Translating it yields CASSQVGQGDAEAFF. V gene TRBV4-1 combines with J gene TRBJ1-1, with 7 bases lining up with TRBD1. Germline-derived CDR1 and CDR2 are MGHRA and YSYEKL. This CDR3 comprises 15 residues. The V segment lost 1 base and the J segment 6 bases; nucleotides outside the gene matches: 8.

This clonotype occurred a few times. This chain links TRBV2 with TRBJ2-7, with D tentatively TRBD2 (6 bases). The germline gives CDR1 SNHLY, CDR2 FYNNEI. Deletions cut 2 bases from V and 3 bases from J, with 14 bases between. The CDR3 consists of 15 residues. Here the CDR3 DNA reads TGTGCCAGCAGTGAAAGGGGACTCACGCTCTACGAGCAGTACTTC. The encoded protein is CASSERGLTLYEQYF.